Presented here are 5 T cell receptor beta chains from one specimen sequenced in a study of blood T cell repertoires in COVID-19. Method: immunoSEQ multiplex PCR; TCRdb's copy keeps in-frame clones and lacks some. The sample carries a few hundred thousand clones, 89% recorded once. The sequencing input was PBMCs or T cells enriched from blood (not recorded which). The receptors come from a woman between 40 and 50 years old who had recovered from COVID-19.

V usage is TRBV19 and J usage is TRBJ2-7; D unresolved. Germline V gene sequence: CDR1 LNHDA, CDR2 SQIVND (reference sequence). The CDR3 covers 13 residues. The V end lost 4 bases, the J end lost 4 bases, and 11 bases lay between the germline ends. The CDR3, as DNA: TGTGCCAGTAGTACTCTCAACGGGTACGAGCAGTACTTC. Protein sequence: CASSTLNGYEQYF.

This sequence joins TRBV11-2 and TRBJ1-2; D gene uncertain. This CDR3 spans 13 amino acids. Germline CDR1 and CDR2: SGHAT and FQNNGV. V was shortened by 5 bases and J by 4 bases, with 11 bases between the two germline ends. The CDR3 here is CASSRSLVYGYTF. The CDR3 DNA is TGTGCCAGCAGCCGGAGTCTCGTCTATGGCTACACCTTC.

The J gene is TRBJ1-6, the V gene TRBV5-1; TRBD1 agrees at 9 bases. J lost 7 bases, V lost 0 bases, and 2 bases had no gene match. In germline, CDR1 is SGHRS, CDR2 YFSETQ. The CDR3 consists of 15 residues. The CDR3 sequence: CASSLGTGENSPLHF. CDR3 in DNA: TGCGCCAGCAGCTTGGGGACAGGGGAAAATTCACCCCTCCACTTT.

This clone was seen once. J is TRBJ2-2 and V is TRBV5-1; possible D gene TRBD1, 7 bases. The CDR3 consists of 16 residues. The ends were cut back, 4 bases at V and 0 bases at J, with 13 bases in the middle. From germline, CDR1 is SGHRS and CDR2 YFSETQ. The CDR3 here is CASSAGQTANTGELFF. The CDR3, as DNA: TGCGCCAGCAGCGCGGGACAGACTGCGAACACCGGGGAGCTGTTTTTT.

Here the CDR3 reads CAISVDPTGGREKLFF. The CDR3 DNA is TGTGCCATCAGTGTCGACCCGACAGGGGGCCGCGAAAAACTGTTTTTT. This chain links TRBV10-3 with TRBJ1-4; TRBD1 agrees at 10 bases. Trimming removed 4 bases from V and 8 bases from J; junction bases left unmatched: 10. This CDR3 spans 16 amino acids. Germline CDR1 reads ENHRY; CDR2 reads SYGVKD.